The rows below give T cell receptor beta chains drawn from one sample of a study of blood T cell repertoires in COVID-19. Some clones are missing from TCRdb's copy, which holds only in-frame ones; the method was immunoSEQ multiplex PCR. The sample lists more than 95,000 clones, roughly 90% occurring once. The sequencing sample was made of peripheral blood. All receptors come from a human donor in a cohort sampled during active COVID-19. Each CDR3 is given with its conserved first and last residue. A D gene is named only where the DNA matches it firmly. The size entry is marked missing in some rows and otherwise reads once, few, many or a size class.

>NA|TRBD1|TRBV11-2|TRBJ1-3
CATRDRGFGNTIYF
TGTGCCACCAGGGACAGGGGGTTTGGAAACACCATATATTTT
>NA|TRBD2|TRBV19|TRBJ2-5
CASSILAGAETQYF
TGTGCCAGTAGTATCCTAGCGGGAGCCGAGACCCAGTACTTC
>NA|TRBD1|TRBV19|TRBJ1-2
CASRTVGQNYGYTF
TGTGCCAGTAGAACCGTGGGACAGAACTATGGCTACACCTTC
>NA|NA|TRBV6-5|TRBJ1-2
CASSYDGGKRNGYTF
TGTGCCAGCAGTTACGATGGAGGGAAAAGGAATGGCTACACCTTC
>NA|TRBD1|TRBV20-1|TRBJ1-2
CSASPVRGRGPGGYTF
TGCAGTGCTAGTCCCGTGAGGGGCAGGGGGCCCGGAGGCTACACCTTC
>once|TRBD1|TRBV6-5|TRBJ2-3
CASRYDRVGADTQYF
TGTGCCAGCAGATATGACAGGGTCGGCGCAGATACGCAGTATTTT
>NA|TRBD1|TRBV24-1|TRBJ2-3
CATSDKGDRSTDTQYF
TGTGCCACCAGTGATAAAGGGGACAGGAGCACAGATACGCAGTATTTT
>NA|TRBD2|TRBV6-5|TRBJ2-2
CATLAGGSMTGELFF
TGTGCCACCCTAGCGGGGGGGTCGATGACCGGGGAGCTGTTTTTT
>NA|NA|TRBV5-8|TRBJ1-2
CASSLYTGLYGYTF
TGTGCCAGCAGCTTGTATACGGGACTCTATGGCTACACCTTC
>NA|NA|TRBV12-5|TRBJ1-3
CASGYGVGNTIYF
TGTGCTAGTGGATACGGGGTTGGAAACACCATATATTTT
>NA|TRBD1|TRBV7-7|TRBJ2-5
CASSGQGLGETQYF
TGTGCCAGCAGCGGACAGGGGCTAGGAGAGACCCAGTACTTC
>NA|NA|TRBV6-5|TRBJ2-7
CASILLSGPQGEQYF
TGTGCCAGCATTTTACTCTCGGGCCCCCAGGGCGAGCAGTACTTC
>NA|NA|TRBV11-2|TRBJ1-3
CASSFRGRGVLSAGNTIYF
TGTGCCAGCAGCTTCCGGGGCAGGGGAGTGCTGTCTGCTGGAAACACCATATATTTT
>NA|NA|TRBV12-3/TRBV12-4|TRBJ2-5
CASKAQGGETQYF
TGTGCCAGCAAGGCACAGGGAGGGGAGACCCAGTACTTC
>few|TRBD1|TRBV7-8|TRBJ1-2
CASSLDRGYGYTF
TGTGCCAGCAGCTTAGACAGGGGTTATGGCTACACCTTC
>once|NA|TRBV2|TRBJ2-1
CASSPGGAYNEQFF
TGTGCCAGCAGTCCAGGCGGGGCCTACAATGAGCAGTTCTTC
>once|NA|TRBV10-1|TRBJ2-3
CASSENRGTDTQYF
TGCGCCAGCAGTGAGAACAGGGGCACAGATACGCAGTATTTT
>NA|NA|TRBV18|TRBJ1-3
CASSTTRSGANSRSGNTIYF
TGTGCCAGCTCAACCACCCGGTCAGGGGCGAATTCAAGGAGTGGAAACACCATATATTTT
>once|NA|TRBV6-5|TRBJ2-7
CASSATGYYEQYF
TGTGCCAGCAGCGCGACAGGCTACTACGAGCAGTACTTC
>NA|TRBD1|TRBV9|TRBJ1-2
CASSAVRGGGYGYTF
TGTGCCAGCAGCGCAGTACGAGGGGGCGGCTATGGCTACACCTTC
>NA|TRBD2|TRBV19|TRBJ2-1
CASSKWGSGMHDEQFF
TGTGCCAGTAGTAAATGGGGTAGCGGGATGCACGATGAGCAGTTCTTC